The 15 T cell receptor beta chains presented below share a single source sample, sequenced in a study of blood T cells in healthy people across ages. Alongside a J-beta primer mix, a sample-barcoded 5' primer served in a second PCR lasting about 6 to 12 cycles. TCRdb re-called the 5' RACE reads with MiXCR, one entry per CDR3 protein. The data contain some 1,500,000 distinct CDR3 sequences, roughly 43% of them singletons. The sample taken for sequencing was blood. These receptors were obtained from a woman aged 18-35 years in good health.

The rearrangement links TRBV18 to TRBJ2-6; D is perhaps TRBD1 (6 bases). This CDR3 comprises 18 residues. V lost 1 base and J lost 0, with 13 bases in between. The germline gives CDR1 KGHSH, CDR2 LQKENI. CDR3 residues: CASSPLRLQGSGANVLTF. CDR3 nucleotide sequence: TGTGCCAGCTCACCACTTCGTCTACAGGGCTCTGGGGCCAACGTCCTGACTTTC. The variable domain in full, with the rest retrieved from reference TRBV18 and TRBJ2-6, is NAGVMQNPRHLVRRRGQEARLRCSPMKGHSHVYWYRQLPEEGLKFMVYLQKENIIDESGMPKERFSAEFPKEGPSILRIQQVVRGDSAAYFCASSPLRLQGSGANVLTFGAGSRLTVL.

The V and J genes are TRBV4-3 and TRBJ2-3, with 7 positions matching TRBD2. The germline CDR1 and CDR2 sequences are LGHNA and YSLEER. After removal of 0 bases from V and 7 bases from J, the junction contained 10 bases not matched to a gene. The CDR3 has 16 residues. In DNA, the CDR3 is TGCGCCAGCAGCCAAGATTATGGCGGGAGTTTAAATACGCAGTATTTT. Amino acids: CASSQDYGGSLNTQYF.

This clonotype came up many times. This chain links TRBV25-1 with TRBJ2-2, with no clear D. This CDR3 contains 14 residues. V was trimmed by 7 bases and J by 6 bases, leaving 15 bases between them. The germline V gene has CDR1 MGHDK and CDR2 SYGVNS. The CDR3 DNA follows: TGTGCCAGCACCCCCGACACCCCCTCCGGGGAGCTGTTTTTT. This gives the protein CASTPDTPSGELFF.

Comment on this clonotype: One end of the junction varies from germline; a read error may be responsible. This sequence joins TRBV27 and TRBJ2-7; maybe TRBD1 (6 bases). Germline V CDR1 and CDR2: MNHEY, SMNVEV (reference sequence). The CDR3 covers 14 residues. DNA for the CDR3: TGTGCCAGCAGAGGGACACGGAACTCCTACGGGCAGTACTTC. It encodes CASRGTRNSYGQYF.

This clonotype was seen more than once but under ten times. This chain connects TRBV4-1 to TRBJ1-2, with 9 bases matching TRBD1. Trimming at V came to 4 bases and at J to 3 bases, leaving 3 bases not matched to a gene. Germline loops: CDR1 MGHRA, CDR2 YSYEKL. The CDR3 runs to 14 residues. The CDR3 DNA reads TGCGCCAGCAGCCCCCGGGACAGGGACTATGGCTACACCTTC. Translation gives CASSPRDRDYGYTF.

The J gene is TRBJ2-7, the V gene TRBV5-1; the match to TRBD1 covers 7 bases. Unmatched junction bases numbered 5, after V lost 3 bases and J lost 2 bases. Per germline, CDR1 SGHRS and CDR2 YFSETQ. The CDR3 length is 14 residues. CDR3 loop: CASSSGQFPYEQYF. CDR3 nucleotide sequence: TGCGCCAGCAGCTCGGGACAGTTCCCCTACGAGCAGTACTTC.

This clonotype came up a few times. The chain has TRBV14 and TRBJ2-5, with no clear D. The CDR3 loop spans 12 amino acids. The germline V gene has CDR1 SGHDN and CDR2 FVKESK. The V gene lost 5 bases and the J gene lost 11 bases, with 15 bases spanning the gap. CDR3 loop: CASSNLDVKQYF. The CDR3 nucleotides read TGTGCCAGCAGCAATCTGGATGTGAAGCAGTACTTC.

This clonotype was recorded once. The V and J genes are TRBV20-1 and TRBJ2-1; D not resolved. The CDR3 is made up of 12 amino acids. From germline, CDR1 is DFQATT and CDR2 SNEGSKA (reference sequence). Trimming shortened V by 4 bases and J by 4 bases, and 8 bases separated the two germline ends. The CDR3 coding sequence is TGCAGTGCTACCGACGTATACAATGAGCAGTTCTTC. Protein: CSATDVYNEQFF.

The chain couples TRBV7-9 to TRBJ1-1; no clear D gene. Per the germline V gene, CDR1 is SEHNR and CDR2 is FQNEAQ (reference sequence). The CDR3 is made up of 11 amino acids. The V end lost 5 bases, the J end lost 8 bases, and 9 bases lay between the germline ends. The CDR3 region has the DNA TGTGCCAGCAGCCCCCAAGGGGAAGCTTTCTTT. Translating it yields CASSPQGEAFF.

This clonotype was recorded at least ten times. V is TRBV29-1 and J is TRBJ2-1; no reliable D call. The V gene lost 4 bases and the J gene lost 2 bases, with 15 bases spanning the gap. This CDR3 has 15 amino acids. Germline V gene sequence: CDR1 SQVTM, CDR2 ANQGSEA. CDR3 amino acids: CSVGRLGLPYNEQFF. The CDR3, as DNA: TGCAGCGTTGGTCGGTTAGGGCTGCCCTACAATGAGCAGTTCTTC.

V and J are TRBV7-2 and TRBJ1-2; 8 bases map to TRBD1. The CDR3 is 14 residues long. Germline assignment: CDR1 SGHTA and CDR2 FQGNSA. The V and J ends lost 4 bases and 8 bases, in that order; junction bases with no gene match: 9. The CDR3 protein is CASSSRQGREGYTF. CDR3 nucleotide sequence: TGTGCCAGCAGCTCGCGACAGGGGAGAGAAGGCTACACCTTC.

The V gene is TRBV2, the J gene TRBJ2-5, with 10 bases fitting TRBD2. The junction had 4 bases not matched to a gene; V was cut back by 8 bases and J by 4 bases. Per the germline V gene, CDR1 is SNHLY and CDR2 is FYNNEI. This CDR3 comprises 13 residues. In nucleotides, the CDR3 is TGTGCCAGCGTGGGACTAGCGAGAGAGACCCAGTACTTC. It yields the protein CASVGLARETQYF.

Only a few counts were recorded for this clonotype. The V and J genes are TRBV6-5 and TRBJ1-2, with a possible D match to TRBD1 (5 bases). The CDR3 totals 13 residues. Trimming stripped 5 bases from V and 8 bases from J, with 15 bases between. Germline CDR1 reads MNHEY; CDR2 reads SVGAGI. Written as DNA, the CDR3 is TGTGCCAGCAGTCCCCTGGGGGTAGAAGGCTACACCTTC. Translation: CASSPLGVEGYTF.

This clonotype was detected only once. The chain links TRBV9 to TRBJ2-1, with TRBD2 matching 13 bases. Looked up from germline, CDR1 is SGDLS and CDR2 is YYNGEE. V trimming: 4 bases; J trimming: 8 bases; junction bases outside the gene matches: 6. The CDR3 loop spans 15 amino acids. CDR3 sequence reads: CASSPWTSGSYEQFF. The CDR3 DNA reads TGTGCCAGCAGCCCCTGGACTAGCGGGAGTTATGAGCAGTTCTTC.

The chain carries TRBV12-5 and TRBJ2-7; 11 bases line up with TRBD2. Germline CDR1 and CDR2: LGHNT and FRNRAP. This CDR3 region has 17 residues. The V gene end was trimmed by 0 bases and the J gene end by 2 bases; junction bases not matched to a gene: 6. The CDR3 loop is CASGLVGTSGLPYEQYF. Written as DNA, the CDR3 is TGTGCTAGTGGTTTGGTGGGGACTAGCGGTCTCCCCTACGAGCAGTACTTC.